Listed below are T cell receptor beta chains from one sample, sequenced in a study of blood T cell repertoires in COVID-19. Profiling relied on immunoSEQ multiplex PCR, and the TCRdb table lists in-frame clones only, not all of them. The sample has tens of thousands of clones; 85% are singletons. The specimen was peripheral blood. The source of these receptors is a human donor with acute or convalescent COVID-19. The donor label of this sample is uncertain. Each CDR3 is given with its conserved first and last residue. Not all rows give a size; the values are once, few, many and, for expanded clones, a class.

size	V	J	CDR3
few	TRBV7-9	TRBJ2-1	CASSFLAGTYNEQFF
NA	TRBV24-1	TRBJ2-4	CATSGVAGNIQYF
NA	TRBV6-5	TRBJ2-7	CASSYDPGQSHYEQYF
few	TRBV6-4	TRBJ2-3	CASSVSGGATDTQYF
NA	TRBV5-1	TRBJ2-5	CASSSQGTETQYF
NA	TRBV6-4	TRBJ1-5	CASSVGQNQPQHF
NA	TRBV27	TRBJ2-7	CASSPYPGTSLNEQYF
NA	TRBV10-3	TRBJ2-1	CATGEGGGSYNEQFF
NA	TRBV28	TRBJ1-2	CASSLVGGVTNYGYTF
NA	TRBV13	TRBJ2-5	CASSLVGLAGETQYF
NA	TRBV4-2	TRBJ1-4	CASSQPPGLVEKLFF
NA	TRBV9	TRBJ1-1	CASSVGQFNTEAFF
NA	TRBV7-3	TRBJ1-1	CASSLVGPETEAFF
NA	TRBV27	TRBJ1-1	CASVIWGASTEAFF
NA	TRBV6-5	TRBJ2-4	CATAQGRPKNIQYF
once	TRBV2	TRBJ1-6	CASSGAAGSNSPLHF
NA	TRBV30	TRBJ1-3	CAWSVSGGNTIYF
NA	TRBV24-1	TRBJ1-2	CATSIGDGYTF
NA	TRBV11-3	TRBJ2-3	CASSQTGTLRTDTQYF
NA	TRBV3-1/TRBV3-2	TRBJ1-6	CASSHPLQAGRSAPLHF
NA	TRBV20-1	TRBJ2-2	CSASSGGDTGELFF
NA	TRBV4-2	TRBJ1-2	CASSQNTGGSGYTF
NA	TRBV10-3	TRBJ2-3	CAISEKRTDTQYF
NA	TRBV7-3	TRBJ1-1	CASSLPGDTEAFF
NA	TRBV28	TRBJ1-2	CASSTTGREGGYGYTF
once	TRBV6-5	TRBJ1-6	CASSWTDGNNSPLHF
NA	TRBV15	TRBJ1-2	CATSRADSYNYGYTF
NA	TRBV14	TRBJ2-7	CASSLTVPYEQYF
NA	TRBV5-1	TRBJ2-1	CASSFNQLEAHSYNEQFF
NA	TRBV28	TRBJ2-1	CASSFLGQGRWNEQFF
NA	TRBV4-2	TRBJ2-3	CASSQAPQGFTDTQYF
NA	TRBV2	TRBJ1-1	CASSPGGESFF
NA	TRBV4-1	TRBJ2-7	CASSLAVTSGVEQYF
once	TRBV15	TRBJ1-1	CATSRDLTSEAFF
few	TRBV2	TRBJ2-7	CASTWDSQYPSEQYF
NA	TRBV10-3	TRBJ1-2	CAISEGLGQDAGYTF
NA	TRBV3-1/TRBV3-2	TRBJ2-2	CASSQDSPSGGADTPSVGELFF
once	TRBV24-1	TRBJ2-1	CATSDYGGRAHNEQFF
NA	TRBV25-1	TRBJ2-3	CASTPGLALTDTQYF
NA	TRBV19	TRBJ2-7	CASSGSFSYEQYF
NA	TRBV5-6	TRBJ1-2	CASSFPGYGYTF
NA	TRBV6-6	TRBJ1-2	CASSSRQGEGYTF
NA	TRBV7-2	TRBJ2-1	CASSLAGRVGNEQFF
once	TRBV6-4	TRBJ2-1	CASSEAPYNEQFF
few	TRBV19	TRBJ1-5	CASTKLRRESGNQPQHF
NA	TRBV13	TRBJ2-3	CASSLQGSRITDTQYF
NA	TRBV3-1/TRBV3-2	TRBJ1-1	CASTGTGGSDTEAFF
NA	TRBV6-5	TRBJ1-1	CASILRGSSETEAFF
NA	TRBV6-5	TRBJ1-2	CASRGGTTNYGYTF
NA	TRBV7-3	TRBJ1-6	CASSLTPGISPLHF
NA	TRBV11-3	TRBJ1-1	CASTSPGFSSEAFF
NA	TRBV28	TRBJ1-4	CASSLSTGNEKLFF
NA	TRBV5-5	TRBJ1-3	CASSLGTGVGSGNTIYF
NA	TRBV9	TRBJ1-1	CASTGPGKTEAFF
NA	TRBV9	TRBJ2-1	CASSVGQSSYNEQFF
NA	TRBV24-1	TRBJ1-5	CATSDSGTGANQPQHF
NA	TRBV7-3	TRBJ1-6	CASSTGTDLSPLHF